This T cell receptor beta chain was identified in a study of blood T cells in healthy people across ages. CDR3 length equals 14 residues. In germline, CDR1 is MNHEY, CDR2 SVGEGT. Deletions cut 2 bases from V and 5 bases from J, with 12 bases between. With a J-beta primer mix and a sample-barcoded 5' primer, a second PCR ran about 7 to 12 cycles. MiXCR, applied by TCRdb to the 5' RACE reads, yields one record per CDR3 protein. The data hold 800,000 or so distinct CDR3 sequences, with more than 20% observed a single time. This sample was also put to use in a study of T cells of mothers and their children.

The clonotype originates from a boy between 10 and 17 years old in good health. Sequencing input: blood. The V call is TRBV6-2 or TRBV6-3, the J call TRBJ2-5; D is possibly TRBD1 (5 bases). The CDR3 DNA sequence: TGTGCCAGCAGTTACCGGCCAGGGTCGGAGACCCAGTACTTC. This gives the protein CASSYRPGSETQYF.